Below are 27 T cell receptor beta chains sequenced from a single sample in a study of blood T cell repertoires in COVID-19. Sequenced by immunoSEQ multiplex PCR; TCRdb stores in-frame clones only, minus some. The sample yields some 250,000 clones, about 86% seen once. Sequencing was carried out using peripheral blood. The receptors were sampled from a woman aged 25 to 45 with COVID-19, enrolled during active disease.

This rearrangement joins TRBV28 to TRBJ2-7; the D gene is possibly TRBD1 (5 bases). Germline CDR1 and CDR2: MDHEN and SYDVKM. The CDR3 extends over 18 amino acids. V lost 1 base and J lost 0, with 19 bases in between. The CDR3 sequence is CASSLSLQAQGTSYEQYF. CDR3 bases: TGTGCCAGCAGTTTATCTTTGCAGGCTCAGGGCACCTCCTACGAGCAGTACTTC.

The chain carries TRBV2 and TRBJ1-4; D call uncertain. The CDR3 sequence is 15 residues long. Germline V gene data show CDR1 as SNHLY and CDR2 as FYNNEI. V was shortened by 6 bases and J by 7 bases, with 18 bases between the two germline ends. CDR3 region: CASRKGSMAGEKLFF. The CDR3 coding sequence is TGTGCCAGCAGGAAGGGTTCGATGGCGGGTGAAAAACTGTTTTTT. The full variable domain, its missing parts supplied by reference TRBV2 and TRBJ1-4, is EPEVTQTPSHQVTQMGQEVILRCVPISNHLYFYWYRQILGQKVEFLVSFYNNEISEKSEIFDDQFSVERPDGSNFTLKIRSTKLEDSAMYFCASRKGSMAGEKLFFGSGTQLSVL.

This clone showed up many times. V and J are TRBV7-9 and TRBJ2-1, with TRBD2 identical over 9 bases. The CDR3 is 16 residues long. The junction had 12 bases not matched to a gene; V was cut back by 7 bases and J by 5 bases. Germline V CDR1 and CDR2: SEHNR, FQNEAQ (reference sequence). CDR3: CASTEPGTSQNNEQFF. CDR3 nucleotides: TGTGCCAGCACTGAACCCGGGACTAGCCAAAACAATGAGCAGTTCTTC.

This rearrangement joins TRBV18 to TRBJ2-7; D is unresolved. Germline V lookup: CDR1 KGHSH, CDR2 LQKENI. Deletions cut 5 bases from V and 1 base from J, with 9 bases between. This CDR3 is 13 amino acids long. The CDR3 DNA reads TGTGCCAGCTCAGGGCAGCCATCCTACGAGCAGTACTTC. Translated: CASSGQPSYEQYF. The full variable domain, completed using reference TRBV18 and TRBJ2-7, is NAGVMQNPRHLVRRRGQEARLRCSPMKGHSHVYWYRQLPEEGLKFMVYLQKENIIDESGMPKERFSAEFPKEGPSILRIQQVVRGDSAAYFCASSGQPSYEQYFGPGTRLTVT.

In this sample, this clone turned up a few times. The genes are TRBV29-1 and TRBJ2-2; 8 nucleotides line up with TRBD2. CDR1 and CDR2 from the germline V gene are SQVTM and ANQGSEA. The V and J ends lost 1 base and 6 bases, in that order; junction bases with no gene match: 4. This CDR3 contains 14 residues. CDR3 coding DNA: TGCAGCGTTGAAGCCGGGAGGGTGGCCGGGGAGCTGTTTTTT. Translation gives CSVEAGRVAGELFF.

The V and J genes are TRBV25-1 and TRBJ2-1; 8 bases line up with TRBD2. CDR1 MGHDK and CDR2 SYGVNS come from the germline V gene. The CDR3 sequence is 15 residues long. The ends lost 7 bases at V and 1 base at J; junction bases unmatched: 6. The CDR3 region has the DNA TGTGCCAGCAATATAGCGGGGTCTTCCTACAATGAGCAGTTCTTC. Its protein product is CASNIAGSSYNEQFF.

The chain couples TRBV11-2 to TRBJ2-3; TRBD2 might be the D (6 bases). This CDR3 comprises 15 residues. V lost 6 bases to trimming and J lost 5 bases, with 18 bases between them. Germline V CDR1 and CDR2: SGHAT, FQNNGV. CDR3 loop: CASRQTEGLLDTQYF. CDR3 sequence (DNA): TGTGCCAGCAGACAAACAGAGGGACTCTTAGATACGCAGTATTTT. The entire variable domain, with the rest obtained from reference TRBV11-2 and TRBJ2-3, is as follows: EAGVAQSPRYKIIEKRQSVAFWCNPISGHATLYWYQQILGQGPKLLIQFQNNGVVDDSQLPKDRFSAERLKGVDSTLKIQPAKLEDSAVYLCASRQTEGLLDTQYFGPGTRLTVL.

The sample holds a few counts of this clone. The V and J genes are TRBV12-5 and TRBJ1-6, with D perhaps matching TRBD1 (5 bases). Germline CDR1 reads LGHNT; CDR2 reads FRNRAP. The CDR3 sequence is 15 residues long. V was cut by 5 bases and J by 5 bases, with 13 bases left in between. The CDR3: CASGTGTLNNSPLHF. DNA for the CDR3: TGTGCTAGTGGTACGGGGACTCTTAATAATTCACCCCTCCACTTT.

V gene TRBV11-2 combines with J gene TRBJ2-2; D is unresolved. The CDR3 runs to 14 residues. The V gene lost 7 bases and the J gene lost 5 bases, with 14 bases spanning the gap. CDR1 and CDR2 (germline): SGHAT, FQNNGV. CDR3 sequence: CASIPRPRTGELFF. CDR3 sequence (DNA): TGTGCCAGCATCCCCAGGCCTCGGACCGGGGAGCTGTTTTTT.

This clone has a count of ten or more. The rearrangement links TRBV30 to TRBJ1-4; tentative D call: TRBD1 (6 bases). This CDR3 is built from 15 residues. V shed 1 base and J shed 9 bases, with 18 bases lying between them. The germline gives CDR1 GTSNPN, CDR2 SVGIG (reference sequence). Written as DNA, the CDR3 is TGTGCCTGGAGTGCCGAGGGGGGGTTCGCACAAAAACTGTTTTTT. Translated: CAWSAEGGFAQKLFF. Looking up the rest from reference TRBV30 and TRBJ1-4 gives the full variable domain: SQTIHQWPATLVQPVGSPLSLECTVEGTSNPNLYWYRQAAGRGLQLLFYSVGIGQISSEVPQNLSASRPQDRQFILSSKKLLLSDSGFYLCAWSAEGGFAQKLFFGSGTQLSVL.

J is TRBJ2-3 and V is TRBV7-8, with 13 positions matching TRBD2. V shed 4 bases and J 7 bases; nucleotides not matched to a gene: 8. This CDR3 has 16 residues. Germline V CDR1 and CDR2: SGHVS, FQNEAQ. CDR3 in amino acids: CASSSGTSGTPHTQYF. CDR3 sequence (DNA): TGTGCCAGCAGCTCCGGGACTAGCGGGACCCCTCATACGCAGTATTTT.

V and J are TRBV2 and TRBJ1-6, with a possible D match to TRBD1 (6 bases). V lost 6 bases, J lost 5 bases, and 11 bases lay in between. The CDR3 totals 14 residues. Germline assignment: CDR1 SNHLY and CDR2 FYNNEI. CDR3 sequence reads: CASRTSGDNSPLHF. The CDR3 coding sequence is TGTGCCAGCAGGACCTCAGGGGATAATTCACCCCTCCACTTT.

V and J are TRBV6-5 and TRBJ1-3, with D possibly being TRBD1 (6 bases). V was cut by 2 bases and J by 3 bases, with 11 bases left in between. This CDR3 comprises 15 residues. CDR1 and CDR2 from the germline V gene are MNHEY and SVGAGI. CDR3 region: CASSYGRGYGNTIYF. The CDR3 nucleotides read TGTGCCAGCAGTTACGGCAGGGGCTATGGAAACACCATATATTTT.

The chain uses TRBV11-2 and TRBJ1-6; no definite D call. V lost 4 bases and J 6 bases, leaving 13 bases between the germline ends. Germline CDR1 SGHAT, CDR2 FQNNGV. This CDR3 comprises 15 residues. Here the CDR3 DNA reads TGTGCCAGCAGCTCCCGTGGCACGATTAATTCACCCCTCCACTTT. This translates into CASSSRGTINSPLHF. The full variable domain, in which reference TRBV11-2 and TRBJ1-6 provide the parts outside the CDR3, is EAGVAQSPRYKIIEKRQSVAFWCNPISGHATLYWYQQILGQGPKLLIQFQNNGVVDDSQLPKDRFSAERLKGVDSTLKIQPAKLEDSAVYLCASSSRGTINSPLHFGNGTRLTVT.

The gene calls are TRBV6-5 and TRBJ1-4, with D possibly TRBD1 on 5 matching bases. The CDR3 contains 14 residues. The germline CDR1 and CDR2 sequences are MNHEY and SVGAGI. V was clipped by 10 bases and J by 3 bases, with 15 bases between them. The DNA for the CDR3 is TGTGCCACCTATAAGGGAGGGGCTAATGAAAAACTGTTTTTT. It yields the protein CATYKGGANEKLFF.

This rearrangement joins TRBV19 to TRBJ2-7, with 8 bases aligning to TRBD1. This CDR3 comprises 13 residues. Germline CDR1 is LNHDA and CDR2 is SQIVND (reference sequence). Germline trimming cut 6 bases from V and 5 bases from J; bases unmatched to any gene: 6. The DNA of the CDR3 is TGTGCCAGTAGCCTTCAGGGGGCCAACGAGCAGTACTTC. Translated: CASSLQGANEQYF.

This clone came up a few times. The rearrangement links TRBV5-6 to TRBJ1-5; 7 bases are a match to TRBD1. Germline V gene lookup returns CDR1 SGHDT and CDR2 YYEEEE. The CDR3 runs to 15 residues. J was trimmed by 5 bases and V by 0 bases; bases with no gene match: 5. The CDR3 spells CASSLGQGFDQPQHF. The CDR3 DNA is TGTGCCAGCAGCTTGGGACAGGGTTTCGATCAGCCCCAGCATTTT.

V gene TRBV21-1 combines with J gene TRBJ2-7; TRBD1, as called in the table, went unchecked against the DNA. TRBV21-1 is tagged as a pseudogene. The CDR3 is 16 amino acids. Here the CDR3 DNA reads TGTGCCAGCAGTCTCACAGAAGGACAGGGTCCCTACGAGCAGTACTTC. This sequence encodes CASSLTEGQGPYEQYF.

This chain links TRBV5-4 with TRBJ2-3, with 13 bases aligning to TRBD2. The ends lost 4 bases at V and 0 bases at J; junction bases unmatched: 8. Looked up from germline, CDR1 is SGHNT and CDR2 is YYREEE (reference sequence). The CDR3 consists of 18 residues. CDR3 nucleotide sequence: TGTGCCAGCAGCCCTGGACTAGCGGGGGAGGTGAGCACAGATACGCAGTATTTT. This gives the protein CASSPGLAGEVSTDTQYF.

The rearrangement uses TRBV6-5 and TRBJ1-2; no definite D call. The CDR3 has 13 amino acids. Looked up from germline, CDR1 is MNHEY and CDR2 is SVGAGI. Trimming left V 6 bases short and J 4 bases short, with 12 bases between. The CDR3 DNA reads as TGTGCCAGCAGGCCGACGGCAGGCTATGGCTACACCTTC. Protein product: CASRPTAGYGYTF.

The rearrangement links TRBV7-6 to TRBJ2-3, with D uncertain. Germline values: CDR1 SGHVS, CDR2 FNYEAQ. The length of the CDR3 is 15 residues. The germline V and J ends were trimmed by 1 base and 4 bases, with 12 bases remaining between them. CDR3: CASSLEFESPDTQYF. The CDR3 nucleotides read TGTGCCAGCAGCTTAGAATTCGAGTCCCCAGATACGCAGTATTTT. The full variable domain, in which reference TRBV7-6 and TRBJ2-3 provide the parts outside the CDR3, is GAGVSQSPRYKVTKRGQDVALRCDPISGHVSLYWYRQALGQGPEFLTYFNYEAQQDKSGLPNDRFSAERPEGSISTLTIQRTEQRDSAMYRCASSLEFESPDTQYFGPGTRLTVL.

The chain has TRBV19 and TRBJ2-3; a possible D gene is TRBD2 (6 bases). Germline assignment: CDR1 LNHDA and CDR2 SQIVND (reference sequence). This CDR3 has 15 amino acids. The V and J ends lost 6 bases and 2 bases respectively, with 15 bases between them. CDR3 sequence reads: CASSFGLTNTDTQYF. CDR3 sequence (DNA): TGTGCCAGTAGCTTTGGACTAACAAACACAGATACGCAGTATTTT.

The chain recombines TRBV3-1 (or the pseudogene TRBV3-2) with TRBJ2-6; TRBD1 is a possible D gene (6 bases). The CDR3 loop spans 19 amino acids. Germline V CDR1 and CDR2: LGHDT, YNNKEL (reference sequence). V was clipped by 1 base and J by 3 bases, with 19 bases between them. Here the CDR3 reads CASSQVRGERGFGANVLTF. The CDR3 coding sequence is TGTGCCAGCAGCCAAGTTCGGGGAGAAAGGGGGTTTGGGGCCAACGTCCTGACTTTC.

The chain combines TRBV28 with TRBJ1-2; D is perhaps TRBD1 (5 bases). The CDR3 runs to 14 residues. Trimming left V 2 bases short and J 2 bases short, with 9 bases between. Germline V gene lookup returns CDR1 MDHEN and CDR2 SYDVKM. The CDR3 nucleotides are TGTGCCAGCAGTTTACAGGGAGGGAACTATGGCTACACCTTC. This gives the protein CASSLQGGNYGYTF.

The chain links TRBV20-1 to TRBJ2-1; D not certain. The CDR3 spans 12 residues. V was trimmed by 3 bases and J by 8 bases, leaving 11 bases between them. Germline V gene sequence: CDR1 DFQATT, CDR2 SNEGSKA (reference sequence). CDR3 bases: TGCAGTGCTAGTAGGTCCAGGTATGAGCAGTTCTTC. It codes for CSASRSRYEQFF.

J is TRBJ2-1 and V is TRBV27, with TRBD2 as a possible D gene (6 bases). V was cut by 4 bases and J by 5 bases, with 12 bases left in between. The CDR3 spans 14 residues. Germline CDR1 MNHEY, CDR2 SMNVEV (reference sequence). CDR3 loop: CASSSQGGDNEQFF. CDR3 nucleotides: TGTGCCAGCAGTTCCCAGGGCGGGGACAATGAGCAGTTCTTC.

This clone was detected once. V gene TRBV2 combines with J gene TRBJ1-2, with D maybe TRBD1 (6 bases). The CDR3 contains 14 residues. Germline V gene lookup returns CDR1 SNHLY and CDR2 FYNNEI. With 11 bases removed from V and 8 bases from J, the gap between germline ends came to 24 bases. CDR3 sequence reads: CARTTIGTPRGYTF. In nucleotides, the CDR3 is TGTGCCCGAACTACGATCGGGACACCGCGGGGCTACACCTTC.